This paragraph reports one T cell receptor (beta chain). In the study's own analysis: Nucleated cell counts were estimated from reference gene primer amplification. Sequenced by immunoSEQ multiplex PCR; TCRdb stores in-frame clones only, minus some. Clonal size and the V and J genes are those of that table, whereas D and trimming came from the DNA. The sample includes 100,000 to 150,000 clones, approximately 85% of them seen just once. This entry belongs to a study of blood T cell repertoires in COVID-19. On the study more broadly: Researchers got acute and convalescent COVID-19 samples from the United States, Italy and Spain. Sample material is recorded as cDNA or gDNA derived from T cells, B-cell-depleted T cells, or PBMCs.

The germline V gene has CDR1 MGHDK and CDR2 SYGVNS. The CDR3 sequence is 16 residues long. Deletions cut 10 bases from V and 4 bases from J, with 22 bases between. What was sequenced was peripheral blood. The V gene is TRBV25-1, the J gene TRBJ2-2; tentatively, D is TRBD1 (5 bases). This TCR was recovered from a man older than 75 with active or convalescent COVID-19. DNA for the CDR3: TGTGCCACCAAACTTCGAGGCAGGGTAACCACCGGGGAGCTGTTTTTT. This translates into CATKLRGRVTTGELFF.